The next 11 T cell receptor beta chains were all read from a single sample in a study. TCRdb redid the calling of the 5' RACE reads with MiXCR, one entry per CDR3 protein. Seen here are some 10,000 distinct CDR3 sequences, about a sixth observed once, and the top ten hold 3% to 4%. Treg sorting used a CD4+CD25+CD127-/low gate. Input material: Tregs sorted from a lymph node. These receptors were collected from a female donor with breast cancer.

By share of the sample, this clonotype is medium-sized. The gene calls are TRBV29-1 and TRBJ2-7; perhaps TRBD1 as D (5 bases). Germline CDR1 reads SQVTM; CDR2 reads ANQGSEA. CDR3 length: 13 amino acids. Trimming took 2 bases from V and 5 from J, leaving 13 bases between them. CDR3 DNA sequence: TGCAGCGTTGAACAGGGTACCTTAAACGAGCAGTACTTC. Its translation: CSVEQGTLNEQYF.

This clonotype has ten or more counts. The chain joins TRBV7-2 to TRBJ2-7; D may be TRBD2 (6 bases). Germline assignment: CDR1 SGHTA and CDR2 FQGNSA. V was trimmed by 5 bases and J by 3 bases, leaving 14 bases between them. The CDR3 is 14 residues long. CDR3 amino acids: CASSPRGGSYEQYF. The CDR3 DNA sequence: TGTGCCAGCAGCCCCCGTGGAGGGAGCTACGAGCAGTACTTC.

In its sample, this clonotype was seen a few times. A single base separates this from a much larger clone, so it may be a read error. J is TRBJ2-2 and V is TRBV20-1; TRBD2 matches 10 bases. V lost 5 bases and J lost 4; bases outside the gene matches: 4. The CDR3 length is 14 residues. Germline CDR1 DFQATT, CDR2 SNEGSKA (reference sequence). The CDR3 protein is CSAVAGGSTGELFF. CDR3 DNA sequence: TGCAGTGCTGTAGCGGGAGGAAGCACCGGGGAGCTGTTTTTT.

In its sample, this clonotype is medium-sized. The rearrangement uses TRBV6-2 or TRBV6-3 and TRBJ1-1, with a possible D match to TRBD1 (5 bases). V lost 2 bases to trimming and J lost 5 bases, with 9 bases between them. The CDR3 totals 13 residues. Germline V lookup: CDR1 MNHEY, CDR2 SVGEGT. CDR3 sequence: CASSYKGRTEAFF. The CDR3, as DNA: TGTGCCAGCAGTTACAAGGGGAGGACTGAAGCTTTCTTT.

This clonotype was observed many times. The gene calls are TRBV12-3 or TRBV12-4 and TRBJ1-2; D might be TRBD1 (5 bases). V lost 6 bases and J lost 4, with 12 bases in between. CDR3 length: 13 residues. The chain's CDR3 is CASSLQTAYGYTF. The CDR3, as DNA: TGTGCCAGCAGCCTCCAGACAGCCTATGGCTACACCTTC.

By share, this clonotype ranks as medium-sized. This chain connects TRBV25-1 to TRBJ1-1; 8 bases map to TRBD1. The CDR3 spans 13 residues. Germline CDR1 is MGHDK and CDR2 is SYGVNS. The J segment lost 5 bases and the V segment lost 8 bases, leaving 7 bases of the junction unmatched. The CDR3 is CASRGHRGTEAFF. In nucleotides, the CDR3 is TGTGCCAGCCGTGGGCACAGGGGGACTGAAGCTTTCTTT.

In its sample, this clonotype is medium-sized (0.01 to 0.1%). The chain links TRBV5-1 to TRBJ2-3, with D perhaps matching TRBD2 (5 bases). V lost 1 base, J lost 5 bases, and 14 bases lay in between. The V gene's germline CDR1 is SGHRS and CDR2 YFSETQ. The CDR3 contains 15 residues. In DNA form, the CDR3 reads TGCGCCAGCAGCTTGAGGGCGTTCGAGGGAGATACGCAGTATTTT. It encodes CASSLRAFEGDTQYF.

Worth noting for this clonotype: One base away lies a much larger clone, so this may be a sequencing read error. The chain combines TRBV5-1 with TRBJ2-1; 7 bases agree with TRBD1. Germline-derived CDR1 and CDR2 are SGHRS and YFSETQ. This CDR3 is 14 amino acids long. Trimming removed 0 bases from V and 6 bases from J; junction bases left unmatched: 3. Here the CDR3 reads CASSLANRGNEQFF. The DNA for the CDR3 is TGCGCCAGCAGCTTGGCGAACAGGGGCAATGAGCAGTTCTTC.

This clonotype was observed many times. The gene calls are TRBV5-1 and TRBJ2-5; 7 positions agree with TRBD1. Germline values: CDR1 SGHRS, CDR2 YFSETQ. The CDR3 consists of 14 residues. Trimming took 4 bases from V and 1 from J; bases not matched to a gene: 4. For the CDR3, the DNA is TGCGCCAGCAGCCGTTACAGGGGCCAAGAGACCCAGTACTTC. Amino acid sequence: CASSRYRGQETQYF.

This clonotype was seen ten or more times. The rearrangement links TRBV3-1 to TRBJ2-1; D gene uncertain. Germline CDR1 is LGHDT and CDR2 is YNNKEL (reference sequence). The CDR3 is 11 amino acids. The V end was cut by 0 bases, the J end by 9 bases, with 3 bases between. In DNA form, the CDR3 reads TGTGCCAGCAGCCAAGACGGTGAGCAGTTCTTC. As protein: CASSQDGEQFF.

This clonotype was detected a few times. The chain combines TRBV5-1 with TRBJ1-1; D is ambiguous. The CDR3 runs to 14 residues. V lost 2 bases and J lost 1, with 9 bases in between. Germline CDR1 is SGHRS and CDR2 is YFSETQ. In DNA form, the CDR3 reads TGCGCCAGCAGCTTAGTACAGACGAACACTGAAGCTTTCTTT. Encoded protein: CASSLVQTNTEAFF.